This T cell receptor (beta chain) was identified in a study of sequential checkpoint blockade in melanoma (dated by TCRdb to between 2018 and 2020). With regard to the full study: Patients were assigned by 1:1 randomization to either first-line nivolumab followed by ipilimumab (arm A) or ipilimumab followed by nivolumab (arm B). Maintenance nivolumab came after each of the two trial sequences.

Findings and caveats that apply to the study as a whole: Larger, independent patient cohorts are needed to validate the response-prediction model that combines TCR metrics and mutation burden.

The meaning of the sample's treatment or condition label: randomized to nivolumab then ipilimumab (arm A) or the reverse (arm B). None of the trial patients had been given prior DNA-damaging chemotherapy. On a FACS Aria II flow cytometer, live CD3+CD8+ cells that were negative for CD19 and CD56 were sorted from thawed PBMCs. Samples came from patients with melanoma in CheckMate 064, a randomized, open-label phase II trial of sequential checkpoint blockade. Peripheral blood mononuclear cells were collected by leukapheresis, purified using Ficoll-Paque, and frozen in human serum containing approximately 9.4% DMSO. Right after sorting, the blood CD3+CD8+ cells were verified to be >95% pure, and DNA extraction followed. TCRbeta CDR3 regions were immunosequenced from genomic DNA with the immunoSEQ Assay. Prior to high-throughput sequencing, genomic DNA was amplified by bias-controlled multiplex PCR. In the paper's pipeline: To quantify the absolute abundance of each unique TCRbeta CDR3 region, the sequences were collapsed and filtered. Clonality, defined as 1 minus Pielou's evenness, was calculated using only productive rearrangements. A previously published method was used to identify clones whose frequencies were significantly greater in on-treatment samples than in baseline samples. TCRdb stores this immuneACCESS table with in-frame sequences only. Part of the clones is absent; in the studies checked, under half of the shortfall reflects unresolved V genes, and no reason is known for the rest. The V and J calls and clone size are taken from that table; D and trimming were inferred from the DNA. In this sample the table shows 17,000 or so clones, 60% to 80% of which occur a single time. The ten largest account for approximately 10% of the sample.

Concerning this clone: Its cognate antigen has yet to be identified. No quality values exist for individual bases; no much larger clone is one base distant.

CDR1 and CDR2 were assigned from the germline V gene as LGHNA and YNFKEQ. The CDR3, from cysteine to phenylalanine, totals 17 residues. Only the CDR3 part of the read is kept: 51 bases, read in frame from the first base. Cut back by 0 bases and 2 bases, the V and J ends lie 16 bases apart. The chain is encoded by TRBV4-2 joined to TRBJ1-2; there is no confident call for the D gene. This TCR derives from a human donor with melanoma. The specimen comprised CD8+ T cells sorted from blood (inferred from file names), sampled from a patient given nivolumab and ipilimumab in sequence. The DNA is as follows: TGTGCCAGCAGCCAAGAAACCTGGAGTGTCTCAAACTATGGCTACACCTTC. The resulting protein is CASSQETWSVSNYGYTF.